Below are 28 T cell receptor beta chains sequenced from a single sample in a study of T cell responses to AZD1222 COVID-19 vaccine. The assay was immunoSEQ multiplex PCR, and TCRdb's table has in-frame clones only and misses some. Of around 210,000 clones in the sample, 90% to 95% are singletons; the top ten hold about 1.5%. The specimen was peripheral blood, collected 28 days after the second dose of the MenACWY control vaccine. The origin of the receptors is an adult who received the MenACWY meningococcal vaccine as a control.

This chain joins TRBV6-5 and TRBJ1-4, with D possibly matching TRBD1 (6 bases). V was pared by 10 bases and J by 8 bases, with 14 bases between. Looked up from germline, CDR1 is MNHEY and CDR2 is SVGAGI. The CDR3 has 12 amino acids. In nucleotides, the CDR3 is TGTGCCACCGATTTGGGGGGCGAAAAACTGTTTTTT. Its translation: CATDLGGEKLFF.

The genes are TRBV5-4 and TRBJ2-7; 8 bases fit TRBD1. Germline V gives CDR1 SGHNT, CDR2 YYREEE (reference sequence). V lost 5 bases and J lost 6; bases outside the gene matches: 10. CDR3 length: 14 residues. CDR3 in amino acids: CASRPGDRPLEQYF. CDR3 DNA sequence: TGTGCCAGCAGGCCAGGGGACAGGCCCCTCGAGCAGTACTTC.

The chain has TRBV19 and TRBJ1-3; no firm D call. This CDR3 has 14 residues. Trimming shortened V by 10 bases and J by 4 bases, and 17 bases separated the two germline ends. CDR1 is LNHDA and CDR2 is SQIVND in the germline V gene (reference sequence). The CDR3: CATIISEPGNTIYF. The CDR3 nucleotides are TGTGCCACCATAATCAGTGAGCCCGGAAACACCATATATTTT.

The genes are TRBV9 and TRBJ2-1; TRBD2 matches at 8 bases. Germline CDR1 is SGDLS and CDR2 is YYNGEE. The junction had 7 bases not matched to a gene; V was cut back by 0 bases and J by 8 bases. There are 15 residues in the CDR3. The CDR3 region is CASSVAGGPGDEQFF. The CDR3 DNA reads as TGTGCCAGCAGCGTAGCGGGGGGGCCGGGCGATGAGCAGTTCTTC. Looking up the rest from reference TRBV9 and TRBJ2-1 gives the full variable domain: DSGVTQTPKHLITATGQRVTLRCSPRSGDLSVYWYQQSLDQGLQFLIQYYNGEERAKGNILERFSAQQFPDLHSELNLSSLELGDSALYFCASSVAGGPGDEQFFGPGTRLTVL.

CDR3 loop: CASSQVSLGVYGYTF. In DNA, the CDR3 is TGTGCCAGCAGCCAAGTTTCCCTTGGTGTCTATGGCTACACCTTC. The genes are TRBV3-1 (or the pseudogene TRBV3-2) and TRBJ1-2; D is uncertain. The germline gives CDR1 LGHDT, CDR2 YNNKEL (reference sequence). The CDR3 runs to 15 residues. V was trimmed by 1 base and J by 4 bases, leaving 13 bases between them.

The gene calls are TRBV27 and TRBJ2-4; TRBD2 matches at 14 bases. Germline CDR1 MNHEY, CDR2 SMNVEV (reference sequence). With V trimmed by 7 bases and J by 4 bases, 3 bases remained unmatched. The CDR3 is 15 residues long. The CDR3 DNA is TGTGCCAGCAAAGGGACTAGCGGGAGTAAAAACATTCAGTACTTC. Translated, it gives CASKGTSGSKNIQYF.

This chain links TRBV7-9 with TRBJ1-6, with 7 bases matching TRBD1. This CDR3 contains 13 residues. Trimming cost V 10 bases and J 7 bases; bases outside gene matches: 7. Germline lookup yields CDR1 SEHNR and CDR2 FQNEAQ (reference sequence). In DNA form, the CDR3 reads TGTGCCACCAGACAGGGTGGGAATTCACCCCTCCACTTT. It is translated as CATRQGGNSPLHF.

V usage is TRBV5-1 and J usage is TRBJ2-2; TRBD1 agrees at 7 bases. V lost 5 bases, J lost 3 bases, and 7 bases stayed unmatched. The CDR3 is made up of 15 amino acids. Per germline, CDR1 SGHRS and CDR2 YFSETQ. CDR3 sequence: CASSVGRGYTGELFF. DNA for the CDR3: TGCGCCAGCAGTGTCGGCAGGGGGTACACCGGGGAGCTGTTTTTT. The entire variable domain, with the rest obtained from reference TRBV5-1 and TRBJ2-2, is as follows: KAGVTQTPRYLIKTRGQQVTLSCSPISGHRSVSWYQQTPGQGLQFLFEYFSETQRNKGNFPGRFSGRQFSNSRSEMNVSTLELGDSALYLCASSVGRGYTGELFFGEGSRLTVL.

This clone occurred once. V usage is TRBV19 and J usage is TRBJ2-6; weak D call: TRBD2 (5 bases). The ends were cut back, 8 bases at V and 0 bases at J, with 14 bases in the middle. This CDR3 region has 16 residues. Germline V CDR1 and CDR2: LNHDA, SQIVND (reference sequence). In DNA, the CDR3 is TGTGCCAGTGCCAGAAGAGGGTCCTCTGGGGCCAACGTCCTGACTTTC. Translating gives CASARRGSSGANVLTF.

The V call is TRBV30, the J call TRBJ1-1; D remains ambiguous. This CDR3 contains 12 residues. With 7 bases removed from V and 0 bases from J, the gap between germline ends came to 9 bases. Germline CDR1 reads GTSNPN; CDR2 reads SVGIG (reference sequence). CDR3 region: CASDTMNTEAFF. The CDR3 DNA reads TGTGCCTCAGACACAATGAACACTGAAGCTTTCTTT.

The V gene is TRBV7-9, the J gene TRBJ1-5; no firm D call. V lost 2 bases and J 7 bases, leaving 6 bases between the germline ends. Germline-derived CDR1 and CDR2 are SEHNR and FQNEAQ (reference sequence). The CDR3 has 12 amino acids. CDR3: CASSLFSQPQHF. CDR3 sequence (DNA): TGTGCCAGCAGCTTATTCTCGCAGCCCCAGCATTTT.

The CDR3 spells CASSLDSSNQPQHF. DNA of the CDR3: TGCGCCAGCAGCTTAGACAGCTCCAATCAGCCCCAGCATTTT. This chain joins TRBV5-1 and TRBJ1-5; D perhaps matches TRBD1 (5 bases). Trimming took 2 bases from V and 3 from J, leaving 9 bases between them. The CDR3 loop spans 14 amino acids. The germline V gene has CDR1 SGHRS and CDR2 YFSETQ.

The V and J genes are TRBV28 and TRBJ2-7, with 7 bases identical to TRBD1. V was clipped by 10 bases and J by 3 bases; unmatched bases: 9. The germline V gene has CDR1 MDHEN and CDR2 SYDVKM. The CDR3 is 13 amino acids. The CDR3 nucleotides read TGTGCCACCTCGGGACAGTCCTACTACGAGCAGTACTTC. It codes for CATSGQSYYEQYF.

The rearrangement links TRBV5-1 to TRBJ2-7, with unresolved D. Trimming cost V 0 bases and J 0 bases, with 7 bases left between them. The germline V gene has CDR1 SGHRS and CDR2 YFSETQ. This CDR3 region has 14 residues. The CDR3 here is CASSLGGGSYEQYF. The CDR3 DNA is TGCGCCAGCAGCTTGGGTGGCGGCTCCTACGAGCAGTACTTC.

The chain carries TRBV5-4 and TRBJ2-5, with 11 bases identical to TRBD2. The germline V gene encodes CDR1 SGHNT and CDR2 YYREEE (reference sequence). The J segment lost 4 bases and the V segment lost 3 bases, leaving 8 bases of the junction unmatched. The CDR3 length is 16 residues. CDR3 sequence: CASSSGGSGRGETQYF. The CDR3 nucleotides are TGTGCCAGCAGCTCTGGGGGTAGCGGGAGGGGAGAGACCCAGTACTTC.

This chain links TRBV28 with TRBJ2-7, with a possible D match to TRBD1 (5 bases). Germline assignment: CDR1 MDHEN and CDR2 SYDVKM. CDR3 length: 12 amino acids. Trimming left V 11 bases short and J 6 bases short, with 17 bases between. CDR3 bases: TGTGCCCACGGTAGGGGCTTGACCGAGCAGTACTTC. This translates into CAHGRGLTEQYF.

The V gene is TRBV5-5, the J gene TRBJ1-5; no clear D gene. Germline V gene sequence: CDR1 SGHKS, CDR2 YYEKEE (reference sequence). This CDR3 is 15 amino acids long. The V gene lost 0 bases and the J gene lost 5 bases, with 12 bases spanning the gap. The CDR3 bases are TGTGCCAGCAGCTTGGCGGAGCTGGTGGATCAGCCCCAGCATTTT. Translated: CASSLAELVDQPQHF.

The rearrangement links TRBV6-5 to TRBJ2-2, with D perhaps given as TRBD1 or TRBD2 (5 bases each). The V gene lost 7 bases and the J gene lost 4 bases, with 13 bases spanning the gap. Germline V gene lookup returns CDR1 MNHEY and CDR2 SVGAGI. CDR3 length equals 14 residues. CDR3 sequence reads: CASTPGPSTGELFF. DNA of the CDR3: TGTGCCAGCACCCCGGGACCGAGCACCGGGGAGCTGTTTTTT.

This clone has only one observation. Other DNA sequences in this sample translate to the same CDR3. The chain combines TRBV9 with TRBJ1-5; D is undetermined. The V end lost 0 bases, the J end lost 4 bases, and 8 bases lay between the germline ends. This CDR3 region has 14 residues. Germline CDR1 reads SGDLS; CDR2 reads YYNGEE. CDR3 DNA: TGTGCCAGCAGCGTAGAGGGAGGGAATCAGCCCCAGCATTTT. Amino acid sequence: CASSVEGGNQPQHF.

The V call is TRBV11-2, the J call TRBJ2-3; 8 bases are shared with TRBD2. Germline CDR1 is SGHAT and CDR2 is FQNNGV. The V gene end was trimmed by 5 bases and the J gene end by 5 bases; junction bases not matched to a gene: 12. This CDR3 is built from 16 residues. The CDR3 sequence is CASSLPPAGAGDTQYF. CDR3 DNA sequence: TGTGCCAGCAGCCTCCCACCAGCGGGAGCCGGAGATACGCAGTATTTT.

In nucleotides, the CDR3 is TGTGCCAGCAGATCGGTCGGGAAATCTTCCTACGAGCAGTACTTC. Its translation: CASRSVGKSSYEQYF. V and J are TRBV5-5 and TRBJ2-7; possible D gene TRBD2, 5 bases. The CDR3 sequence is 15 residues long. Germline CDR1 SGHKS, CDR2 YYEKEE (reference sequence). V lost 5 bases to trimming and J lost 1 base, with 16 bases between them. Drawing the rest from reference TRBV5-5 and TRBJ2-7, the complete variable domain is DAGVTQSPTHLIKTRGQQVTLRCSPISGHKSVSWYQQVLGQGPQFIFQYYEKEERGRGNFPDRFSARQFPNYSSELNVNALLLGDSALYLCASRSVGKSSYEQYFGPGTRLTVT.

The chain recombines TRBV5-1 with TRBJ1-4; 7 nucleotides agree with TRBD1. The V and J ends lost 1 base and 4 bases, in that order; junction bases with no gene match: 4. This CDR3 spans 15 amino acids. CDR1 and CDR2 (germline): SGHRS, YFSETQ. The DNA for the CDR3 is TGCGCCAGCAGCTTGCAGGGGGGAAATAATGAAAAACTGTTTTTT. This translates into CASSLQGGNNEKLFF.

The rearrangement links TRBV3-1 (or the pseudogene TRBV3-2) to TRBJ2-7, with 9 bases matching TRBD1. CDR3 length: 16 residues. The germline gives CDR1 LGHDT, CDR2 YNNKEL (reference sequence). V shed 4 bases and J 2 bases; nucleotides not matched to a gene: 9. The CDR3 here is CASSLVTGTGPYEQYF. As DNA, the CDR3 is TGTGCCAGCAGCCTAGTTACCGGGACAGGGCCCTACGAGCAGTACTTC.

V is TRBV24-1 and J is TRBJ2-1, with 13 bases identical to TRBD2. V lost 3 bases to trimming and J lost 9 bases; unmatched junction nucleotides: 4. The CDR3 spans 15 residues. Per germline, CDR1 KGHDR and CDR2 SFDVKD. For the CDR3, the DNA is TGTGCCACCAGTGATATCGGGACTAGCGGGACTGAGCAGTTCTTC. Amino acids: CATSDIGTSGTEQFF.

The chain is built from TRBV9 and TRBJ2-2; 8 nucleotides line up with TRBD2. The length of the CDR3 is 16 residues. Trimming cost V 2 bases and J 4 bases; bases outside gene matches: 7. CDR1 is SGDLS, CDR2 YYNGEE, per germline. CDR3: CASSVLSGSFTGELFF. In nucleotides, the CDR3 is TGTGCCAGCAGCGTTTTGAGCGGGAGCTTCACCGGGGAGCTGTTTTTT.

The rearrangement uses TRBV30 and TRBJ1-6; a weak D match, TRBD1 (5 bases). Germline V gene data show CDR1 as GTSNPN and CDR2 as SVGIG (reference sequence). The V end lost 5 bases, the J end lost 5 bases, and 10 bases lay between the germline ends. The CDR3 consists of 13 residues. CDR3 amino acids: CAWGAWNNSPLHF. CDR3 DNA: TGTGCCTGGGGGGCCTGGAATAATTCACCCCTCCACTTT.

V usage is TRBV19 and J usage is TRBJ1-6; the match to TRBD1 covers 11 bases. The V and J ends lost 6 bases and 0 bases, in that order; junction bases with no gene match: 4. This CDR3 has 17 residues. Germline lookup yields CDR1 LNHDA and CDR2 SQIVND (reference sequence). The CDR3 DNA follows: TGTGCCAGTAGACCCGGGACAGGGGGCTCCTATAATTCACCCCTCCACTTT. It translates to CASRPGTGGSYNSPLHF. Together with reference TRBV19 and TRBJ1-6, the CDR3 gives the full variable domain: DGGITQSPKYLFRKEGQNVTLSCEQNLNHDAMYWYRQDPGQGLRLIYYSQIVNDFQKGDIAEGYSVSREKKESFPLTVTSAQKNPTAFYLCASRPGTGGSYNSPLHFGNGTRLTVT.

This sequence joins TRBV5-1 and TRBJ1-1, with D unresolved. V shed 0 bases and J shed 0 bases, with 9 bases lying between them. Germline V gene data show CDR1 as SGHRS and CDR2 as YFSETQ. The CDR3 totals 15 residues. CDR3 sequence reads: CASSLVEGMNTEAFF. CDR3 coding DNA: TGCGCCAGCAGCTTGGTTGAGGGAATGAACACTGAAGCTTTCTTT.